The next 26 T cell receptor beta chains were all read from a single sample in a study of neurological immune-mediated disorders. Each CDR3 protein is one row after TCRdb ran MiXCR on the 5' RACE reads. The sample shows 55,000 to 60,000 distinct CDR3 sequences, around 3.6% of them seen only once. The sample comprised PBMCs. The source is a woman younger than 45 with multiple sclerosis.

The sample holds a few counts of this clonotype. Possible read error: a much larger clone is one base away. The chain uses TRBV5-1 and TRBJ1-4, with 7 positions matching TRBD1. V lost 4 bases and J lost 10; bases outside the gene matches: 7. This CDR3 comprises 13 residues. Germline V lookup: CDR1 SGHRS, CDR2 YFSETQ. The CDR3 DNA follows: TGCGCCAGCAGCGTGGAGAAGGGGGCAAAACTGTTTTTT. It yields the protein CASSVEKGAKLFF.

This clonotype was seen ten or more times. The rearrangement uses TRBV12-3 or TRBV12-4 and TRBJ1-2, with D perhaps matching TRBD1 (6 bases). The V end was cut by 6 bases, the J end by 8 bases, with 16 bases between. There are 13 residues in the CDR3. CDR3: CASSYRAGEGYTF. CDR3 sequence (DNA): TGTGCCAGCAGCTACAGGGCAGGGGAAGGCTACACCTTC.

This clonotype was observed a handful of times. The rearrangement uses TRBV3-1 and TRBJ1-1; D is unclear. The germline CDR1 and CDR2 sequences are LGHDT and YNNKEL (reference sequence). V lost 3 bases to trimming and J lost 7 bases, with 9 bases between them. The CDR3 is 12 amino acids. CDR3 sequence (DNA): TGTGCCAGCAGCCAGATTGGAGTTGAAGCTTTCTTT. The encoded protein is CASSQIGVEAFF. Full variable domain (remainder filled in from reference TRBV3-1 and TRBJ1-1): DTAVSQTPKYLVTQMGNDKSIKCEQNLGHDTMYWYKQDSKKFLKIMFSYNNKELIINETVPNRFSPKSPDKAHLNLHINSLELGDSAVYFCASSQIGVEAFFGQGTRLTVV.

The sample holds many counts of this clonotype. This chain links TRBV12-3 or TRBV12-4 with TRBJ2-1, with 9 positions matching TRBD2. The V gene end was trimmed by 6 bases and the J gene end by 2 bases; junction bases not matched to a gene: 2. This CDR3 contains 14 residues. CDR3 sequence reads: CASRSGGPYNEQFF. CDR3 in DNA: TGTGCCAGCAGGAGCGGGGGGCCCTACAATGAGCAGTTCTTC.

CDR3 bases: TGCGCCAGCAGCTGGTCGGAAAGAACCTACGAGCAGTACTTC. This gives the protein CASSWSERTYEQYF. The chain combines TRBV5-1 with TRBJ2-7; D remains ambiguous. This CDR3 contains 14 residues. Germline assignment: CDR1 SGHRS and CDR2 YFSETQ. V was clipped by 3 bases and J by 2 bases, with 12 bases between them. The whole variable domain, filled in from reference TRBV5-1 and TRBJ2-7, reads KAGVTQTPRYLIKTRGQQVTLSCSPISGHRSVSWYQQTPGQGLQFLFEYFSETQRNKGNFPGRFSGRQFSNSRSEMNVSTLELGDSALYLCASSWSERTYEQYFGPGTRLTVT.

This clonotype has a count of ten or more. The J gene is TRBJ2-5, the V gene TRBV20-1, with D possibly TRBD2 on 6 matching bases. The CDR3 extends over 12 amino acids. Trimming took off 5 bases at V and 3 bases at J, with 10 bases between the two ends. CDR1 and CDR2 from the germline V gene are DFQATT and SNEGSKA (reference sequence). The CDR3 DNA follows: TGCAGTGCTGACCGGGGGAAAGAGACCCAGTACTTC. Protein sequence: CSADRGKETQYF.

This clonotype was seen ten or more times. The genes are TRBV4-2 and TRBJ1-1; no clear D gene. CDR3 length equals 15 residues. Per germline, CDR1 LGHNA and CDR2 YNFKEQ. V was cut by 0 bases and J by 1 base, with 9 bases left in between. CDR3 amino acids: CASSQEIRGNTEAFF. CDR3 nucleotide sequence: TGTGCCAGCAGCCAAGAAATTCGAGGGAACACTGAAGCTTTCTTT.

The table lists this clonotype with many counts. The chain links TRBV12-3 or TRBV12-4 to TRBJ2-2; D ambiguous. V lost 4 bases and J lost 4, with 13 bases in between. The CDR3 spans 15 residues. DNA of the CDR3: TGTGCCAGCAGTTCATCGCCCCGAGGCACCGGGGAGCTGTTTTTT. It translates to CASSSSPRGTGELFF.

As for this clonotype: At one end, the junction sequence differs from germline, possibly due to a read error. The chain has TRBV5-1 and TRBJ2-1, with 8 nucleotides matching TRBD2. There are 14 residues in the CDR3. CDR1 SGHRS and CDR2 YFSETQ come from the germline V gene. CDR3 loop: CASSSSGIAGEQFF. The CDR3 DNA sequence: TGTGCCAGCAGCTCCTCCGGAATAGCGGGGGAGCAGTTCTTC.

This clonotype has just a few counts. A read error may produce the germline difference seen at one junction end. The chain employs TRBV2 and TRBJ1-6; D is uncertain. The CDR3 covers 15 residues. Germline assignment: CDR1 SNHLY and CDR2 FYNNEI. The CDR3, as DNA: TGTGCCAGCACTTCTTCGACGGTGGGAAATTCACACCTCCACTTT. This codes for CASTSSTVGNSHLHF.

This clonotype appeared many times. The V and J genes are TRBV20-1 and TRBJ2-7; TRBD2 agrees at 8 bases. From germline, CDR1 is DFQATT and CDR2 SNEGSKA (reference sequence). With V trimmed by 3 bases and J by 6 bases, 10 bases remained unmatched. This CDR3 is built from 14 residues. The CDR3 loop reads CSASVIAGRREQYF. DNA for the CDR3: TGCAGTGCTAGCGTAATAGCGGGACGGCGCGAGCAGTACTTC.

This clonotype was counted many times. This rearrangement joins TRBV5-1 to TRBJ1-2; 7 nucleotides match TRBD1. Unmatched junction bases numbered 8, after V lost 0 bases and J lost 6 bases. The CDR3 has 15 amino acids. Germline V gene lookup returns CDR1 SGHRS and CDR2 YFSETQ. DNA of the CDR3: TGCGCCAGCAGCTTGGAGCTCGACAGGGTAGATGGCTACACCTTC. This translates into CASSLELDRVDGYTF.

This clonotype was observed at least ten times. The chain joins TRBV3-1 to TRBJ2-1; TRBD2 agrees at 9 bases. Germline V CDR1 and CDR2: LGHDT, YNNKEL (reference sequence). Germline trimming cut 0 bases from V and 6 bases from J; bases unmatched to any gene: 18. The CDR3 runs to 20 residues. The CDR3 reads CASSQDPLAGTPRRGNEQFF. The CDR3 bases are TGTGCCAGCAGCCAAGACCCACTAGCGGGTACCCCTAGAAGAGGCAATGAGCAGTTCTTC.

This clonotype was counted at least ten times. Here the CDR3 DNA reads TGTGCCAGCAGTTACTCCCCTCGGGGTGCGGGAGAGAACACAGATACGCAGTATTTT. This translates into CASSYSPRGAGENTDTQYF. V is TRBV6-6 and J is TRBJ2-3, with TRBD2 matching 7 bases. Trimming at V came to 0 bases and at J to 2 bases, leaving 14 bases not matched to a gene. CDR3 length equals 19 residues. Per the germline V gene, CDR1 is MNHNY and CDR2 is SVGAGI (reference sequence).

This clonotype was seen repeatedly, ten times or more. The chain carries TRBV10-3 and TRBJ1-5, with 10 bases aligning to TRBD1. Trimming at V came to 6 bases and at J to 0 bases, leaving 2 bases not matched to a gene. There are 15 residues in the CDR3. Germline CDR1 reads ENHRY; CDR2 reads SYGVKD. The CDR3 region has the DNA TGTGCCATCAGCGGGACAGGGGCTAGCAATCAGCCCCAGCATTTT. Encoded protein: CAISGTGASNQPQHF.

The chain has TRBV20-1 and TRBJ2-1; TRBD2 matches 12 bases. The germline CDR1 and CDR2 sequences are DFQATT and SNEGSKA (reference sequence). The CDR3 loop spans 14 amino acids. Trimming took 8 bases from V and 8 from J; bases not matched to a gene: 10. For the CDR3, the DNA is TGCAGTTTACCTAGCGGGAGGGCCGCAGATGAGCAGTTCTTC. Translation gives CSLPSGRAADEQFF.

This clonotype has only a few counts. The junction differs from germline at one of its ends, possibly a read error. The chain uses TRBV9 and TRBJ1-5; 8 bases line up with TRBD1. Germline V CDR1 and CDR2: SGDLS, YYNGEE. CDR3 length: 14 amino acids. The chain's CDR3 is CASSEDRDDQPQNF. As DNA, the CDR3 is TGTGCCAGCAGCGAGGACAGGGACGATCAGCCCCAGAATTTT.

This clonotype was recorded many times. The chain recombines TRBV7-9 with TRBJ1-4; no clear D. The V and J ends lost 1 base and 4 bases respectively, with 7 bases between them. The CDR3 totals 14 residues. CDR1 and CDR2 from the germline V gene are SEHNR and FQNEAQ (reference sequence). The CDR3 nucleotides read TGTGCCAGCAGCTTAGAATCGAATAATGAAAAACTGTTTTTT. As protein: CASSLESNNEKLFF.

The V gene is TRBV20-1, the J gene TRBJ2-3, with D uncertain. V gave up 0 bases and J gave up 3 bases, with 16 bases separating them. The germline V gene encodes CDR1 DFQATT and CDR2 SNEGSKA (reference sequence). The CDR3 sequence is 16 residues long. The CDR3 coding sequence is TGCAGTGCTAGAGATTTTTATAGAAGAGAGACAGATACGCAGTATTTT. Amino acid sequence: CSARDFYRRETDTQYF.

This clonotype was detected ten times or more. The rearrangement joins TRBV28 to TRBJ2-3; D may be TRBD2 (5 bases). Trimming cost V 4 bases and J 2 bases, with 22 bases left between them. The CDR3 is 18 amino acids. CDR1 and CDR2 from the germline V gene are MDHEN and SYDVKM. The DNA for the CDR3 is TGTGCCAGCAGTTCACCGGGGTGGGGTTCGAGAATCACAGATACGCAGTATTTT. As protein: CASSSPGWGSRITDTQYF.

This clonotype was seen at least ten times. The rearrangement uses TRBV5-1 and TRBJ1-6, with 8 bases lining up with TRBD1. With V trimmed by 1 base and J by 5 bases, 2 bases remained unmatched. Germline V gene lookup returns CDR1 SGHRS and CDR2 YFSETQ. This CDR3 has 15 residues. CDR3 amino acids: CASSLTTGDNSPLHF. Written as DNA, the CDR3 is TGCGCCAGCAGCTTGACGACAGGGGATAATTCACCCCTCCACTTT.

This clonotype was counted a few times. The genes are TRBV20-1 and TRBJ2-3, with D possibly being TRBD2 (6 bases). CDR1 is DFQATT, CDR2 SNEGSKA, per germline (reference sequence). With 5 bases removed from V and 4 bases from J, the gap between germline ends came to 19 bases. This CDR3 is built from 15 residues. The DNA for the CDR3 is TGCAGTGCTCGGTCTAGCGCCTGGTTGTCAGATACGCAGTATTTT. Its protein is CSARSSAWLSDTQYF.

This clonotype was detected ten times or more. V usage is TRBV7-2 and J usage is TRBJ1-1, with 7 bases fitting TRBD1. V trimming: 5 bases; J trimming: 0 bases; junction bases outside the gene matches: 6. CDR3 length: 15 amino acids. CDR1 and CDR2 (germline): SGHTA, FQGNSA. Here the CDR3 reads CASSSRGKVNTEAFF. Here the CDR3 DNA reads TGTGCCAGCAGCAGCAGGGGGAAAGTGAACACTGAAGCTTTCTTT.

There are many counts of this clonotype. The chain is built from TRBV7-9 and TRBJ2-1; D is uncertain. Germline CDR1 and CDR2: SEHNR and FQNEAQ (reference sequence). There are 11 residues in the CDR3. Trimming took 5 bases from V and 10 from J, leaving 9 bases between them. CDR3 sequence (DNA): TGTGCCAGCAGCCACAACACCGAGCAGTTCTTC. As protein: CASSHNTEQFF.

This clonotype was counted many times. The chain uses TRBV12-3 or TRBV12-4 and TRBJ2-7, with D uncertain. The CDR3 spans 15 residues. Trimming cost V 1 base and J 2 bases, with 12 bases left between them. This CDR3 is CASSLESPGPYEQYF. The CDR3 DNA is TGTGCCAGCAGTTTAGAGTCGCCAGGCCCCTACGAGCAGTACTTC.

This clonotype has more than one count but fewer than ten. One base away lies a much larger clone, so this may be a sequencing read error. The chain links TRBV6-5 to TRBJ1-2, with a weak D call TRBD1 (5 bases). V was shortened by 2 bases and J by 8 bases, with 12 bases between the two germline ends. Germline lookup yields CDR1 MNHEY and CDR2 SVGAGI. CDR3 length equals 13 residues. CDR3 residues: CASSYGGPEGYTF. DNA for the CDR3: TGTGCCAGCAGTTACGGGGGTCCGGAAGGCTACACCTTC.